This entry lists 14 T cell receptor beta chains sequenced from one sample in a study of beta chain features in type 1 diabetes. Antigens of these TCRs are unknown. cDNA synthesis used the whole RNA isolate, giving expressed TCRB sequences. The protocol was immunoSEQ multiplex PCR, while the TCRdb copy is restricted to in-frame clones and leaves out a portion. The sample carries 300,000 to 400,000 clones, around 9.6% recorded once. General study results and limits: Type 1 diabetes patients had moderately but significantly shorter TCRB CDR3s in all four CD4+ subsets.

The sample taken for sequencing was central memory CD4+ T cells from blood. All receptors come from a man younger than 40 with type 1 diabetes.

The CDR3 nucleotides read TGTGCCAGCAGCTTAACGTTTAAGCCCGGGGAGCTGTTTTTT. Translation gives CASSLTFKPGELFF. This chain links TRBV7-9 with TRBJ2-2; D not resolved. This CDR3 comprises 14 residues. The germline CDR1 and CDR2 sequences are SEHNR and FQNEAQ (reference sequence). Trimming shortened V by 2 bases and J by 6 bases, and 10 bases separated the two germline ends.

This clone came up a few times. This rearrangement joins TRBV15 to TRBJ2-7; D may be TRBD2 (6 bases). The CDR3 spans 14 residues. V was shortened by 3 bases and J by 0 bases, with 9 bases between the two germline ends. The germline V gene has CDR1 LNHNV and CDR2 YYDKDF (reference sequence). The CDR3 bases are TGTGCCACCAGCAGGTCTAGCGTCTCCTACGAGCAGTACTTC. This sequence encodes CATSRSSVSYEQYF.

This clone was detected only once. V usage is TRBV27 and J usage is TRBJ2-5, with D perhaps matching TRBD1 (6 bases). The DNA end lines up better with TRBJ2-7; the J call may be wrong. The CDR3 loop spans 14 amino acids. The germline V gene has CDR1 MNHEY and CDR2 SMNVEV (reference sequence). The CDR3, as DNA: TGTGCCAGCAGTAGGACAGTCCTACCTTACGAGCAGTACTTC. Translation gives CASSRTVLPYEQYF.

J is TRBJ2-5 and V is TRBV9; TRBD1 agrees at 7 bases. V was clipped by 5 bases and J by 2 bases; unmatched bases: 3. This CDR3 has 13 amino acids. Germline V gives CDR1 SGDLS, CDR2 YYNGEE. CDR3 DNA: TGTGCCAGCAGAACGGGACAGCAAGAGACCCAGTACTTC. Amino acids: CASRTGQQETQYF.

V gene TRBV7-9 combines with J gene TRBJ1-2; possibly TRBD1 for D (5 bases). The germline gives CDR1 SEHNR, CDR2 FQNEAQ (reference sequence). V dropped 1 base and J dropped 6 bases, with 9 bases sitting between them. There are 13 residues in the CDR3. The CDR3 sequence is CASSLGQGDGYTF. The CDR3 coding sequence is TGTGCCAGCAGCTTAGGGCAGGGAGATGGCTACACCTTC.

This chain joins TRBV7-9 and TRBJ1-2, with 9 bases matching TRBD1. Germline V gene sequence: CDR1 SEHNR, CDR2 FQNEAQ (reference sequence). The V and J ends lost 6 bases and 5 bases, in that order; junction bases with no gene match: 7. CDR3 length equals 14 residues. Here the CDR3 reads CASSQAGQGYGYTF. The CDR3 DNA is TGTGCCAGCAGTCAAGCGGGACAGGGATATGGCTACACCTTC.

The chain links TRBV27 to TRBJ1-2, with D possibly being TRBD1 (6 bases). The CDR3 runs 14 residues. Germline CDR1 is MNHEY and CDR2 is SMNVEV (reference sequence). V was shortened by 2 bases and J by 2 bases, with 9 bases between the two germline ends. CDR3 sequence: CASSLRTGNYGYTF. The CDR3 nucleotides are TGTGCCAGCAGTTTACGAACAGGGAACTATGGCTACACCTTC.

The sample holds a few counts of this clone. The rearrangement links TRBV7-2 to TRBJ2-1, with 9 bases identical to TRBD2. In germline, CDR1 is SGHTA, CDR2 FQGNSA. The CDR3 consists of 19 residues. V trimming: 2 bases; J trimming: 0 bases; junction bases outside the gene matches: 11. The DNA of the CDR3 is TGTGCCAGCAGCTTATCTAGCGGGGTTGGAATAGGCTCCTACAATGAGCAGTTCTTC. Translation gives CASSLSSGVGIGSYNEQFF.

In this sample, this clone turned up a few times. CDR3 coding DNA: TGTGCCAGCATGGAGGCAGGGGAGGGCGACGAGCAGTACTTC. Residues: CASMEAGEGDEQYF. The chain combines TRBV6-1 with TRBJ2-7; weak D call: TRBD2 (7 bases). Trimming removed 7 bases at V and 5 bases at J, with 18 bases between. Germline V lookup: CDR1 MNHNS, CDR2 SASEGT. The CDR3 length is 14 residues.

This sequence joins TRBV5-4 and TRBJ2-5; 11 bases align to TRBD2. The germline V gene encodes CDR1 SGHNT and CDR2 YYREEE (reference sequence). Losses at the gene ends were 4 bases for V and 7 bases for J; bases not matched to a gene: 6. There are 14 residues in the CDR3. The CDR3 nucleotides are TGTGCCAGCAGCGCCGGACTAGCGGGCTGGACCCAGTACTTC. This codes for CASSAGLAGWTQYF.

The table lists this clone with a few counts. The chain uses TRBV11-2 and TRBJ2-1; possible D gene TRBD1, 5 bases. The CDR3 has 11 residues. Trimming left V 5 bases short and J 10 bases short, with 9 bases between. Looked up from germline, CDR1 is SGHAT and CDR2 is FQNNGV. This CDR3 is CASSPRQEQFF. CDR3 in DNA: TGTGCCAGCAGCCCCCGACAGGAGCAGTTCTTC.

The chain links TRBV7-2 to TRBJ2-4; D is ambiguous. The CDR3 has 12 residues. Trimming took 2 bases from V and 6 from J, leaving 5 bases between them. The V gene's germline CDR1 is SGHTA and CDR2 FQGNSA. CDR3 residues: CASSLIRNIQYF. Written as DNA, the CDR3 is TGTGCCAGCAGCTTAATAAGAAACATTCAGTACTTC.

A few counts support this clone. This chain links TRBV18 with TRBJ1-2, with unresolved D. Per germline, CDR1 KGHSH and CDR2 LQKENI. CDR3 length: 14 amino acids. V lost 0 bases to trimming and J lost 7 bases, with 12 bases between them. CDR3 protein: CASSPPQRLGGYTF. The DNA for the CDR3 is TGTGCCAGCTCACCACCTCAGAGGCTGGGTGGCTACACCTTC.

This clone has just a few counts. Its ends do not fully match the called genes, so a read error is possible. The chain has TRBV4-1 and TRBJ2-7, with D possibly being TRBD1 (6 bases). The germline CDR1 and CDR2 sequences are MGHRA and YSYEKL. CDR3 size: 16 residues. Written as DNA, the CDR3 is TGTGCCAGCAGCCAAGAGGGGGACCGGGTGGACCTCGAGCAGTACTTC. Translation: CASSQEGDRVDLEQYF.